Sequencing of this TCR beta chain was carried out in a study of response to subunit inactivated influenza vaccine. Study-level points and caveats: After each seasonal influenza vaccination, few new T cells are recruited, the authors suggested.

This clonotype has more than one count but fewer than ten. The antigen remains undetermined. In TCRdb, the RT-PCR reads were re-called with MiXCR into one record per CDR3 protein. This table holds 560,000 or so distinct CDR3 sequences, less than 8% found once. The CDR3 is made up of 17 amino acids. CDR1 and CDR2 from the germline V gene are SGHRS and YFSETQ. V was clipped by 3 bases and J by 4 bases; unmatched bases: 15. The TCR originated in a man between 50 and 75 years old who received an inactivated influenza vaccine. The starting material was PBMCs from blood, obtained about 23 months after vaccination. The V and J genes are TRBV5-1 and TRBJ1-1; the match to TRBD1 covers 7 bases. The CDR3 sequence is CASSYGGLTGTSTEAFF. The CDR3 coding sequence is TGCGCCAGCAGCTATGGGGGCCTGACAGGGACCTCCACTGAAGCTTTCTTT.